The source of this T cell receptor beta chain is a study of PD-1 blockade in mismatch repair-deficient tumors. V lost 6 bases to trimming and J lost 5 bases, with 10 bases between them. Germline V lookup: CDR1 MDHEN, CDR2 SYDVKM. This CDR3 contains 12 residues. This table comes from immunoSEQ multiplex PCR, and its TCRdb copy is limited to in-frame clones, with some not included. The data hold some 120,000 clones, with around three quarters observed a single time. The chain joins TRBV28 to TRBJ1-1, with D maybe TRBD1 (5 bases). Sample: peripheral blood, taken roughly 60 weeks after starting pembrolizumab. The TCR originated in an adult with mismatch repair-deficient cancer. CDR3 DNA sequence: TGTGCCAGCAGCACGGGGGGGACTGAAGCTTTCTTT. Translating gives CASSTGGTEAFF.